This section outlines one T cell receptor (beta chain) sequence together with its context. Its target is unknown. Germline V gene sequence: CDR1 SNHLY, CDR2 FYNNEI. V was shortened by 2 bases and J by 7 bases, with 10 bases between the two germline ends. The CDR3 covers 13 residues. This sample stems from a study of T-cell reconstitution after alpha-beta-depleted transplantation in children. General observations from the study: At the one-year point after transplant, T-cell counts and TCRbeta diversity were found to come mostly from T cells that had been newly produced. Surviving recipient T cells and intrathymic progenitors accounted for some patients' high TCRbeta diversity at day 60. Several hundred expanded graft clones reportedly were the source of alpha-beta T cells about two months after transplant.

Researchers prepared the TCRbeta library using unique molecular identifiers, the study reports. TCRdb re-analysed the PCR reads in MiXCR, keeping a single row per CDR3 protein. Here the sample spans tens of thousands of distinct CDR3 sequences, approximately 43% being singletons. V usage is TRBV2 and J usage is TRBJ2-3, with a possible D match to TRBD2 (5 bases). This TCR was sampled from a male patient younger than 18 who had a stem cell transplant for acute lymphoblastic leukemia, so the T cells may come from the graft donor. This specimen consisted of PBMCs, mostly from graft donor cells, obtained 360 days after TCRalphabeta/CD19-depleted stem cell transplant. As DNA, the CDR3 is TGTGCCAGCAGTGAAAGGGAGTTAAATACGCAGTATTTT. Translation: CASSERELNTQYF.